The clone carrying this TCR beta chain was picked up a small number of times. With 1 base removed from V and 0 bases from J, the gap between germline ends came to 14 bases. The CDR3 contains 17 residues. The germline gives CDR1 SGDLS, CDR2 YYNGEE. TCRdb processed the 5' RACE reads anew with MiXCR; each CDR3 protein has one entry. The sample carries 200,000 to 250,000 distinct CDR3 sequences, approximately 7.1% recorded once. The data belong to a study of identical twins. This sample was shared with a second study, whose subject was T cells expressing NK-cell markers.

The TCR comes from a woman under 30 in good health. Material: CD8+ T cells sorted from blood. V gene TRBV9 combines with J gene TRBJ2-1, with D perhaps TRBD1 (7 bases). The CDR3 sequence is CASSVPSGGSSYNEQFF. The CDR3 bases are TGTGCCAGCAGCGTACCGTCAGGGGGGAGCTCCTACAATGAGCAGTTCTTC.